This T cell receptor (beta chain) comes out of a study of T-cell reconstitution after alpha-beta-depleted transplantation in children. Broader study findings: As was reported, about two months after transplant, alpha-beta T cells came from several hundred expanded graft clones.

Preparation of the TCRbeta library used unique molecular identifiers. One entry per CDR3 protein, called by TCRdb with MiXCR from the PCR reads. Here the sample spans roughly 280,000 distinct CDR3 sequences, approximately 10% being singletons. This clonotype showed up just a few times. The antigen is undetermined. CDR3 length: 13 residues. The germline V gene has CDR1 SQVTM and CDR2 ANQGSEA. Trimming took 5 bases from V and 2 from J, leaving 12 bases between them. The starting material was peripheral blood, obtained 180 days after TCRalphabeta/CD19-depleted stem cell transplant. The source of this sequence is a male patient between 2 and 10 years old who had a stem cell transplant for chronic granulomatous disease, so the T cells may come from the graft donor. The chain carries TRBV29-1 and TRBJ1-1; D not resolved. In DNA form, the CDR3 reads TGCAGCGTTCGAAGGTTTAGAAACACTGAAGCTTTCTTT. Translating gives CSVRRFRNTEAFF.